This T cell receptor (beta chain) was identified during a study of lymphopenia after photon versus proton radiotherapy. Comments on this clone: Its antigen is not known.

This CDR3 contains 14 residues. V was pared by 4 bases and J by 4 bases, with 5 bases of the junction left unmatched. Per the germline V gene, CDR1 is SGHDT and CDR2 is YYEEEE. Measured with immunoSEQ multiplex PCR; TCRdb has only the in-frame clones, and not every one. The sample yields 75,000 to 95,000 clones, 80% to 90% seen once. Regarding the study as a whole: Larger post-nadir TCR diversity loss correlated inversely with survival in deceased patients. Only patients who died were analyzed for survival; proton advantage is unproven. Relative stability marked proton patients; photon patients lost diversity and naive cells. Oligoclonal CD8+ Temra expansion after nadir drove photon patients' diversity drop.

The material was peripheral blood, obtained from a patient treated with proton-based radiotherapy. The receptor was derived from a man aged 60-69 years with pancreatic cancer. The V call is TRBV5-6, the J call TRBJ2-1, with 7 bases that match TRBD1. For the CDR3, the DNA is TGTGCCAGCAGCAAACCGGGACAGTACAATGAGCAGTTCTTC. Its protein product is CASSKPGQYNEQFF.